These 23 T cell receptor beta chains came from one sample sequenced in a study of blood T cell repertoires in COVID-19. The table came from immunoSEQ multiplex PCR; TCRdb's copy has only in-frame clones and leaves some out. The table has about 240,000 clones, around 90% seen once. Sequencing used peripheral blood. Source of these receptors: a man between 60 and 75 years old who had recovered from COVID-19.

The chain joins TRBV2 to TRBJ1-1; weak D call: TRBD1 (6 bases). This CDR3 is built from 16 residues. CDR1 SNHLY and CDR2 FYNNEI come from the germline V gene. The V and J ends lost 4 bases and 0 bases respectively, with 15 bases between them. The CDR3 DNA is TGTGCCAGCAGTGTACGCCCCAGGGGTATGAACACTGAAGCTTTCTTT. It codes for CASSVRPRGMNTEAFF.

Worth noting for this clone: At the DNA level, this CDR3 is encoded by other sequences in the same sample as well. The chain recombines TRBV5-1 with TRBJ1-2; 8 bases fit TRBD1. V shed 3 bases, J shed 3 bases, and the junction held 1 base outside the gene matches. The germline V gene encodes CDR1 SGHRS and CDR2 YFSETQ. This CDR3 is built from 13 residues. The CDR3 sequence is CASSSTGDYGYTF. The CDR3, as DNA: TGCGCCAGCAGCTCGACAGGGGACTATGGCTACACCTTC.

The chain is built from TRBV6-5 and TRBJ1-5, with D hard to call. This CDR3 has 15 residues. The V and J ends lost 6 bases and 3 bases respectively, with 15 bases between them. CDR1 MNHEY and CDR2 SVGAGI come from the germline V gene. The CDR3, as DNA: TGTGCCAGCAGCCTACAGCGGGAAATCAATCAGCCCCAGCATTTT. As protein: CASSLQREINQPQHF.

V usage is TRBV5-5 and J usage is TRBJ2-5; 10 positions match TRBD2. CDR3 length equals 17 residues. From germline, CDR1 is SGHKS and CDR2 YYEKEE (reference sequence). V lost 4 bases, J lost 4 bases, and 13 bases stayed unmatched. The CDR3 DNA follows: TGTGCCAGCAGCCCTGGGGAACTAGCGGGGACAGGAGAGACCCAGTACTTC. Translating gives CASSPGELAGTGETQYF.

V is TRBV7-2 and J is TRBJ2-7; TRBD2 agrees at 15 bases. Unmatched junction bases numbered 9, after V lost 2 bases and J lost 4 bases. There are 18 residues in the CDR3. Germline CDR1 and CDR2: SGHTA and FQGNSA. This CDR3 is CASSLQTGTSGGMYEQYV. The CDR3 bases are TGTGCCAGCAGCTTACAAACCGGGACTAGCGGGGGGATGTACGAGCAGTACGTC.

The sample holds one count of this clone. The chain joins TRBV2 to TRBJ1-5; 8 positions agree with TRBD1. V shed 6 bases, J shed 2 bases, and the junction held 6 bases outside the gene matches. The CDR3 sequence is 15 residues long. Germline CDR1 SNHLY, CDR2 FYNNEI. CDR3 protein: CASSGQGRGNQPQHF. Written as DNA, the CDR3 is TGTGCCAGCAGCGGACAGGGAAGAGGCAATCAGCCCCAGCATTTT.

The V call is TRBV6-5, the J call TRBJ2-7, with D possibly being TRBD2 (6 bases). With 0 bases removed from V and 0 bases from J, the gap between germline ends came to 12 bases. Germline lookup yields CDR1 MNHEY and CDR2 SVGAGI. The CDR3 spans 16 residues. The CDR3 region is CASSYSGYGGSYEQYF. CDR3 coding DNA: TGTGCCAGCAGTTACTCGGGGTACGGGGGCTCCTACGAGCAGTACTTC.

The gene calls are TRBV27 and TRBJ1-2, with 8 bases matching TRBD1. V shed 5 bases and J 4 bases; nucleotides not matched to a gene: 12. Germline V gives CDR1 MNHEY, CDR2 SMNVEV (reference sequence). The CDR3 loop spans 16 amino acids. The CDR3 sequence is CASSPGQGRIPYGYTF. CDR3 DNA: TGTGCCAGCAGTCCCGGACAGGGTCGTATCCCCTATGGCTACACCTTC.

The chain is built from TRBV6-6 and TRBJ2-2; possibly TRBD2 for D (6 bases). The V and J ends lost 1 base and 6 bases respectively, with 15 bases between them. The CDR3 totals 16 residues. The germline V gene has CDR1 MNHNY and CDR2 SVGAGI (reference sequence). The chain's CDR3 is CASSYFRDFLSGELFF. The CDR3 region has the DNA TGTGCCAGCAGTTACTTCCGGGACTTTCTTTCCGGGGAGCTGTTTTTT.

The genes are TRBV19 and TRBJ1-4; 7 bases fit TRBD1. With V trimmed by 5 bases and J by 0 bases, 18 bases remained unmatched. CDR3 length: 20 residues. Germline-derived CDR1 and CDR2 are LNHDA and SQIVND (reference sequence). Here the CDR3 reads CASSGVTGTVRRPTNEKLFF. CDR3 coding DNA: TGTGCCAGTAGTGGGGTGACCGGGACAGTCCGAAGGCCAACTAATGAAAAACTGTTTTTT. The full variable domain, with the rest looked up from reference TRBV19 and TRBJ1-4, is DGGITQSPKYLFRKEGQNVTLSCEQNLNHDAMYWYRQDPGQGLRLIYYSQIVNDFQKGDIAEGYSVSREKKESFPLTVTSAQKNPTAFYLCASSGVTGTVRRPTNEKLFFGSGTQLSVL.

Many counts were recorded for this clone. The rearrangement links TRBV30 to TRBJ1-3; perhaps TRBD1 as D (6 bases). The CDR3 runs to 15 residues. Per the germline V gene, CDR1 is GTSNPN and CDR2 is SVGIG (reference sequence). V lost 2 bases to trimming and J lost 0 bases, with 11 bases between them. The CDR3 spells CAWSTSDSSGNTIYF. CDR3 DNA sequence: TGTGCCTGGAGTACCTCGGACAGCTCTGGAAACACCATATATTTT. The whole variable domain, filled in from reference TRBV30 and TRBJ1-3, reads SQTIHQWPATLVQPVGSPLSLECTVEGTSNPNLYWYRQAAGRGLQLLFYSVGIGQISSEVPQNLSASRPQDRQFILSSKKLLLSDSGFYLCAWSTSDSSGNTIYFGEGSWLTVV.

This chain joins TRBV7-2 and TRBJ2-3, with TRBD2 matching 8 bases. This CDR3 has 14 amino acids. V lost 6 bases to trimming and J lost 6 bases; unmatched junction nucleotides: 8. The germline V gene encodes CDR1 SGHTA and CDR2 FQGNSA. The CDR3 loop is CASSIAGLGDTQYF. The CDR3 DNA reads as TGTGCCAGCAGTATAGCGGGGTTAGGGGATACGCAGTATTTT.

The chain combines TRBV30 with TRBJ1-4, with D perhaps TRBD1 (6 bases). CDR3 length: 13 amino acids. Germline V gene data show CDR1 as GTSNPN and CDR2 as SVGIG (reference sequence). V lost 5 bases, J lost 8 bases, and 15 bases lay in between. CDR3 amino acids: CAWQAGTHEKLFF. The DNA of the CDR3 is TGTGCCTGGCAAGCAGGGACACACGAAAAACTGTTTTTT.

This chain connects TRBV7-2 to TRBJ2-7, with D unresolved. Trimming stripped 1 base from V and 0 bases from J, with 7 bases between. The CDR3 has 14 amino acids. Germline CDR1 SGHTA, CDR2 FQGNSA. CDR3 nucleotides: TGTGCCAGCAGCTTAGTAGTTCCCTCCTACGAGCAGTACTTC. Residues: CASSLVVPSYEQYF.

A single count supports this clone. The chain carries TRBV28 and TRBJ1-2; the match to TRBD1 covers 12 bases. Trimming took 4 bases from V and 8 from J; bases not matched to a gene: 8. Germline V CDR1 and CDR2: MDHEN, SYDVKM. This CDR3 is built from 15 residues. DNA of the CDR3: TGTGCCAGCAGTTCACCCGGGACAGGGGGCGTGGGCTACACCTTC. It yields the protein CASSSPGTGGVGYTF.

This chain joins TRBV5-1 and TRBJ2-7; D possibly corresponds to TRBD1 (6 bases). CDR3 length: 16 residues. V was trimmed by 3 bases and J by 1 base, leaving 17 bases between them. CDR1 and CDR2 from the germline V gene are SGHRS and YFSETQ. The CDR3 DNA reads as TGCGCCAGCAGCTCCGCCAGGGGTGTGGTTTCCTACGAGCAGTACTTC. Translation: CASSSARGVVSYEQYF.

V is TRBV4-2 and J is TRBJ2-5, with 7 bases matching TRBD1. The junction had 13 bases not matched to a gene; V was cut back by 4 bases and J by 2 bases. The CDR3 is made up of 17 amino acids. Germline-derived CDR1 and CDR2 are LGHNA and YNFKEQ. CDR3 in amino acids: CASSRALGTATQETQYF. The CDR3 nucleotides are TGTGCCAGCAGCCGAGCGCTTGGGACAGCAACTCAAGAGACCCAGTACTTC.

The genes are TRBV5-6 and TRBJ1-5; tentatively, D is TRBD1 (5 bases). V dropped 1 base and J dropped 4 bases, with 12 bases sitting between them. Germline lookup yields CDR1 SGHDT and CDR2 YYEEEE. The CDR3 consists of 15 residues. The CDR3 reads CASSLRGVRNQPQHF. CDR3 nucleotides: TGTGCCAGCAGCTTGAGGGGCGTGAGGAATCAGCCCCAGCATTTT.

V usage is TRBV7-8 and J usage is TRBJ2-3; D is unresolved. This CDR3 has 15 residues. Trimming took off 4 bases at V and 4 bases at J, with 15 bases between the two ends. The germline CDR1 and CDR2 sequences are SGHVS and FQNEAQ. CDR3 coding DNA: TGTGCCAGCAGCTGGAGAGCCGTCGGTTCAGATACGCAGTATTTT. Protein sequence: CASSWRAVGSDTQYF.

This chain connects TRBV29-1 to TRBJ2-2; 8 nucleotides agree with TRBD1. The CDR3 is 12 residues long. From germline, CDR1 is SQVTM and CDR2 ANQGSEA. Germline trimming cut 7 bases from V and 4 bases from J; bases unmatched to any gene: 2. CDR3 residues: CSGDRGTGELFF. In DNA form, the CDR3 reads TGCAGCGGCGACAGGGGCACCGGGGAGCTGTTTTTT.

This clone was seen a single time. The V gene is TRBV7-2, the J gene TRBJ1-2; no clear D. The CDR3 is 13 residues long. The V end lost 5 bases, the J end lost 8 bases, and 15 bases lay between the germline ends. The germline gives CDR1 SGHTA, CDR2 FQGNSA. The chain's CDR3 is CASSPVMREGYTF. CDR3 nucleotides: TGTGCCAGCAGCCCCGTTATGCGCGAGGGCTACACCTTC. Filled out from reference TRBV7-2 and TRBJ1-2, the complete variable domain reads GAGVSQSPSNKVTEKGKDVELRCDPISGHTALYWYRQSLGQGLEFLIYFQGNSAPDKSGLPSDRFSAERTGGSVSTLTIQRTQQEDSAVYLCASSPVMREGYTFGSGTRLTVV.

The V and J genes are TRBV28 and TRBJ1-4; D unclear. CDR1 MDHEN and CDR2 SYDVKM come from the germline V gene. V was pared by 2 bases and J by 5 bases, with 12 bases between. This CDR3 has 15 amino acids. The CDR3 loop is CASSLNVEGNEKLFF. In DNA, the CDR3 is TGTGCCAGCAGTTTAAACGTCGAGGGAAATGAAAAACTGTTTTTT.

The chain combines TRBV7-8 with TRBJ2-7; no reliable D call. Germline lookup yields CDR1 SGHVS and CDR2 FQNEAQ. This CDR3 has 13 residues. V was pared by 5 bases and J by 3 bases, with 11 bases between. The CDR3 nucleotides are TGTGCCAGCAGCCCCGGGTCCTACTACGAGCAGTACGTC. Translation gives CASSPGSYYEQYV.